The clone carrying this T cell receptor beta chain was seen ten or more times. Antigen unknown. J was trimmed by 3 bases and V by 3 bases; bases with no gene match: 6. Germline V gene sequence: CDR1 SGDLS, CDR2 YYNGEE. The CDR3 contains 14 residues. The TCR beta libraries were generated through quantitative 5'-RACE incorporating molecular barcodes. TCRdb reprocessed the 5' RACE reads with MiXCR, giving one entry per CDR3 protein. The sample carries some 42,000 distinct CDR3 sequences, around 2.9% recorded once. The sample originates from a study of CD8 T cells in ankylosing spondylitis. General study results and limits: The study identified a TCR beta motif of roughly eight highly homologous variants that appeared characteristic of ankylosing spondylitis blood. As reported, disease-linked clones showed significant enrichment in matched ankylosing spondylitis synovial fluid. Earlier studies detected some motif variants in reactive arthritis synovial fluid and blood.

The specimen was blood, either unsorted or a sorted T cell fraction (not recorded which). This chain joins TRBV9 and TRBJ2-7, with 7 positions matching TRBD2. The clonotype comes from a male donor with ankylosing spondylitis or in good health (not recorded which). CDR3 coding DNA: TGTGCCAGCAGCGCCGGAGCGGGAAACTACGAGCAGTACTTC. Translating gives CASSAGAGNYEQYF.